The text below deals with one T cell receptor beta chain. Its cognate antigen has yet to be identified. The sample holds no much larger clone one base away, and base qualities are not on file. These data originate in a study of shared T cell receptors in the human thymus listed by TCRdb under 2021. Background for the entire study: The study investigated the way shared, self-reactive T-cell receptor alpha chains are produced in the human thymus.

Receptor amplification or capture employed the immunoSEQ multiplex PCR assay. TCRdb holds this immuneACCESS table with in-frame rearrangements only. Some clones are missing; in checked studies, unresolved V genes explain under half, and the rest has no known cause. The sample has hundreds of thousands of clones on record, approximately 90% of them singletons. The ten most abundant clones make up about 0.01% of the sample. Unmatched junction bases come to 10, with V trimmed by 0 bases and J by 0 bases. Measured from the cysteine to the phenylalanine, the CDR3 is 19 residues long. This entry keeps only the CDR3 DNA: 57 bases, framed from base 1. CDR1 LGHNA and CDR2 YSLEER were looked up in the germline V gene. The data were also submitted as part of a second study, on human thymus T cells. The second study's authors report: In Finland, the donors were immunologically healthy infants who were having open corrective cardiac surgery for congenital heart defects. Thymus tissue was collected as surgical resects that were removed during corrective cardiac surgery. Both the thymic and the peripheral blood repertoires appeared to show biased V and J gene segment usage. Highly overlapping thymic TCR repertoires among unrelated individuals were reported in the related research. The study used fewer than ten infant thymus samples plus four related peripheral blood samples to characterize TCR alpha and beta repertoires. The cohort included more than 5 male and a couple of female infants, with donor ages spanning 7 to 244 days. Thymocytes were freed from the tissue by mechanical means and kept at -70 degrees C as pellets of roughly 9-30 million cells. A QIAsymphony instrument was used to extract genomic DNA from the frozen cell pellets. The immunoSEQ multiplex PCR assay was used to amplify the TCRB and TCRAD loci from a standardized quantity of quality-controlled genomic DNA. Amplicons spanned the V(D)J region at a length sufficient to cover the CDR3 and identify V and J genes. Through the commercial immunoSEQ service, the amplicons were sequenced on an Illumina platform. Corrections for primer bias and sequencing errors followed previously described methods, while TCRAD and TCRB definitions were based on the IMGT database. immunoSEQ Analyzer 3.0 and VDJTools were used for repertoire analysis, which covered basic statistics, V/J segment usage, diversity estimates, rarefaction and pairwise overlap. Diversity was estimated using the Chao1, ChaoE, Efron-Thisted, Shannon and inverse Simpson indices, and was also estimated on datasets down-sampled to the size of the smallest sample. Repertoire overlap was determined by strict matching of CDR3 nucleotide sequence, V gene and J gene, and Jaccard-based multidimensional scaling clustering was applied. Thymus samples yielded on average about 810,000 unique TCRB clonotypes, compared with roughly 76,000 from blood samples.

The rearranged chain carries TRBV4-3 and TRBJ1-2, and TRBD1 aligns with 10 junction nucleotides. This TCR was recovered from a boy less than two years old with a congenital heart defect. Donor details come from another sample of the same person, matched by shared clones. The specimen sequenced was thymocytes. DNA sequence: TGCGCCAGCAGCCAAGATCGGGGACAGGGGCGGGAATCTAACTATGGCTACACCTTC. This codes for CASSQDRGQGRESNYGYTF.